One and the same sample provided the 18 T cell receptor beta chains below, sequenced in a study of blood T cell repertoires in COVID-19. Clones were read by immunoSEQ multiplex PCR, and TCRdb kept only the in-frame ones, dropping some. The sample has about 190,000 clones; just under 80% are singletons. Source material: peripheral blood. The receptors stem from an elderly woman with active or convalescent COVID-19.

This clone turned up a few times. The gene calls are TRBV2 and TRBJ1-1; no clear D gene. V lost 2 bases and J 4 bases, leaving 8 bases between the germline ends. The CDR3 extends over 13 amino acids. In germline, CDR1 is SNHLY, CDR2 FYNNEI. CDR3 region: CASSETRTTEAFF. CDR3 nucleotides: TGTGCCAGCAGTGAAACTAGGACCACTGAAGCTTTCTTT.

The chain employs TRBV28 and TRBJ1-6; D not resolved. The germline gives CDR1 MDHEN, CDR2 SYDVKM. CDR3 length: 11 residues. The V end lost 3 bases, the J end lost 13 bases, and 7 bases lay between the germline ends. The DNA for the CDR3 is TGTGCCAGCAGTTTTCACGGGCCCCTCCACTTT. Its translation: CASSFHGPLHF.

The genes are TRBV6-6 and TRBJ2-3; D unresolved. Trimming pared 2 bases from V and 5 bases from J, leaving 5 bases between. This CDR3 is built from 12 residues. Germline values: CDR1 MNHNY, CDR2 SVGAGI (reference sequence). The CDR3, as DNA: TGTGCCAGCAGTTACCCACTAGATACGCAGTATTTT. Its protein product is CASSYPLDTQYF.

The V gene is TRBV5-1, the J gene TRBJ2-7, with TRBD2 matching over 11 bases. Germline assignment: CDR1 SGHRS and CDR2 YFSETQ. The CDR3 consists of 16 residues. V shed 4 bases, J shed 1 base, and the junction held 7 bases outside the gene matches. The CDR3 sequence: CASSVTSGGLSYEQYF. CDR3 DNA sequence: TGCGCCAGCAGCGTAACTAGCGGGGGATTGTCCTACGAGCAGTACTTC.

The rearrangement joins TRBV19 to TRBJ1-6, with D hard to call. Germline CDR1 and CDR2: LNHDA and SQIVND (reference sequence). Trimming removed 7 bases at V and 6 bases at J, with 10 bases between. This CDR3 is 13 amino acids long. The DNA for the CDR3 is TGTGCCAGTATGGTTTCGGGTAATTCACCCCTCCACTTT. It codes for CASMVSGNSPLHF.

CDR3 residues: CASTALRGAQETQYF. Written as DNA, the CDR3 is TGTGCCAGCACCGCCTTACGAGGTGCACAAGAGACCCAGTACTTC. The chain joins TRBV6-6 to TRBJ2-5; D gene uncertain. This CDR3 has 15 amino acids. Trimming took 7 bases from V and 2 from J, leaving 17 bases between them. The germline CDR1 and CDR2 sequences are MNHNY and SVGAGI (reference sequence).

This rearrangement joins TRBV28 to TRBJ2-1; D might be TRBD1 (6 bases). There are 14 residues in the CDR3. The V gene's germline CDR1 is MDHEN and CDR2 SYDVKM. V lost 6 bases to trimming and J lost 8 bases, with 17 bases between them. The CDR3 loop is CASSVYQGNHEQFF. In nucleotides, the CDR3 is TGTGCCAGCAGCGTTTATCAGGGGAACCATGAGCAGTTCTTC.

The rearrangement uses TRBV5-4 and TRBJ1-1; D is ambiguous. The V and J ends lost 4 bases and 3 bases respectively, with 19 bases between them. This CDR3 has 16 residues. Germline V gives CDR1 SGHNT, CDR2 YYREEE (reference sequence). CDR3 region: CASSTPEEDIHTEAFF. In DNA form, the CDR3 reads TGTGCCAGCAGCACCCCGGAAGAAGACATTCACACTGAAGCTTTCTTT.

This clone was observed once. The rearrangement joins TRBV4-1 to TRBJ2-5; 12 positions agree with TRBD2. Trimming removed 2 bases from V and 4 bases from J; junction bases left unmatched: 8. Germline V lookup: CDR1 MGHRA, CDR2 YSYEKL. This CDR3 is built from 17 residues. The CDR3 here is CASSQPSGLAGRETQYF. In DNA form, the CDR3 reads TGCGCCAGCAGCCAACCTTCCGGACTAGCGGGGCGAGAGACCCAGTACTTC.

The V gene is TRBV11-2, the J gene TRBJ2-2; D is unresolved. Germline V gene lookup returns CDR1 SGHAT and CDR2 FQNNGV. CDR3 length equals 12 residues. V dropped 6 bases and J dropped 6 bases, with 8 bases sitting between them. CDR3 nucleotide sequence: TGTGCCAGCAGTTTTCGGTCCGGGGAGCTGTTTTTT. Residues: CASSFRSGELFF. Drawing the rest from reference TRBV11-2 and TRBJ2-2, the complete variable domain is EAGVAQSPRYKIIEKRQSVAFWCNPISGHATLYWYQQILGQGPKLLIQFQNNGVVDDSQLPKDRFSAERLKGVDSTLKIQPAKLEDSAVYLCASSFRSGELFFGEGSRLTVL.

In its sample, this clone was seen once. The chain joins TRBV7-2 to TRBJ1-6; D is unclear. CDR3 length: 16 residues. With 1 base removed from V and 8 bases from J, the gap between germline ends came to 15 bases. Germline values: CDR1 SGHTA, CDR2 FQGNSA. The DNA of the CDR3 is TGTGCCAGCAGCTTAGTTTTTCGGCCGGGTGATTCACCCCTCCACTTT. It codes for CASSLVFRPGDSPLHF.

This chain connects TRBV5-6 to TRBJ2-7, with 8 bases matching TRBD1. V lost 2 bases and J lost 0; bases outside the gene matches: 10. The CDR3 has 17 amino acids. Germline CDR1 reads SGHDT; CDR2 reads YYEEEE. The CDR3 sequence is CASSFYSPGGSSYEQYF. CDR3 DNA: TGTGCCAGCAGCTTTTACTCGCCAGGGGGCAGCTCCTACGAGCAGTACTTC. Full variable domain (missing parts from reference TRBV5-6 and TRBJ2-7): DAGVTQSPTHLIKTRGQQVTLRCSPKSGHDTVSWYQQALGQGPQFIFQYYEEEERQRGNFPDRFSGHQFPNYSSELNVNALLLGDSALYLCASSFYSPGGSSYEQYFGPGTRLTVT.

This clone was seen a single time. The CDR3 region has the DNA TGTGCCAGCAGTTTATCGATGGGGGCGGAAACTTTCTTT. This gives the protein CASSLSMGAETFF. The gene calls are TRBV27 and TRBJ1-1; D perhaps matches TRBD1 (6 bases). Germline V gives CDR1 MNHEY, CDR2 SMNVEV (reference sequence). The CDR3 sequence is 13 residues long. Trimming left V 0 bases short and J 12 bases short, with 14 bases between.

V usage is TRBV5-1 and J usage is TRBJ2-1; D perhaps matches TRBD1 (6 bases). With 0 bases removed from V and 3 bases from J, the gap between germline ends came to 10 bases. The CDR3 extends over 15 amino acids. CDR1 and CDR2 from the germline V gene are SGHRS and YFSETQ. The DNA for the CDR3 is TGCGCCAGCAGCTTGGACAGGGTAAGCTACAATGAGCAGTTCTTC. Protein sequence: CASSLDRVSYNEQFF.

The V gene is TRBV18, the J gene TRBJ2-7; 14 bases fit TRBD2. V gave up 3 bases and J gave up 3 bases; unmatched junction bases: 1. The CDR3 is 15 residues long. Germline V gives CDR1 KGHSH, CDR2 LQKENI. CDR3 sequence: CASSPGTSGGYEQYF. As DNA, the CDR3 is TGTGCCAGCTCACCCGGGACTAGCGGGGGCTACGAGCAGTACTTC.

This sequence joins TRBV2 and TRBJ2-7; tentative D call: TRBD1 (5 bases). The CDR3 runs 15 residues. Trimming removed 1 base at V and 0 bases at J, with 10 bases between. Germline V gene lookup returns CDR1 SNHLY and CDR2 FYNNEI. The CDR3 coding sequence is TGTGCCAGCAGTGAAGGACAGTCAATCTCCTACGAGCAGTACTTC. The encoded protein is CASSEGQSISYEQYF.

The J gene is TRBJ2-1, the V gene TRBV6-4; the match to TRBD2 covers 13 bases. From germline, CDR1 is MRHNA and CDR2 SNTAGT. J gave up 6 bases and V 4 bases, and 12 bases lay outside the gene matches. The CDR3 is 18 residues long. CDR3 DNA: TGTGCCAGCAGTGGCACGGGGCCACTAGCGGGGGGGCGCAATGAGCAGTTCTTC. This sequence encodes CASSGTGPLAGGRNEQFF.

The chain is built from TRBV19 and TRBJ1-6; D possibly corresponds to TRBD1 (6 bases). The CDR3 is made up of 15 amino acids. Germline V gene data show CDR1 as LNHDA and CDR2 as SQIVND (reference sequence). V was trimmed by 3 bases and J by 10 bases, leaving 16 bases between them. The CDR3 nucleotides read TGTGCCAGTAGTATTACAGGGACATCGGGGTCACCCCTCCACTTT. This encodes CASSITGTSGSPLHF.